This T cell receptor (beta chain) was sequenced for a study of T cells in Graves' hyperthyroidism and ophthalmopathy. The V end was cut by 1 base, the J end by 2 bases, with 20 bases between. Germline loops: CDR1 MGHRA, CDR2 YSYEKL. This CDR3 is 18 amino acids long. Researchers amplified the TCR beta CDR3 regions from RNA transcripts. Initially, a first-round RT-PCR of the TCR CDR3 employed the HTBI primer set. TCRdb passed the multiplex PCR reads through MiXCR, listing each CDR3 protein once. The sample includes 400,000 to 550,000 distinct CDR3 sequences, approximately 15% of them seen just once. There are a few counts of this clonotype.

The source of this sequence is a woman aged 18-29 years with Graves' hyperthyroidism. The chain combines TRBV4-1 with TRBJ1-2, with D tentatively TRBD1 (6 bases). The sample taken for sequencing was blood. CDR3 DNA sequence: TGCGCCAGCAGCCAAGCGGGGGGCAGGGGTACGGAGAACTATGGCTACACCTTC. It encodes CASSQAGGRGTENYGYTF.